Below, one TCR beta chain is given with its context. Its antigen is unknown. The data are from a study of regulatory T cells in long-lasting Graves disease. As for the study in general: Persistent Graves' disease denoted over 5 years of antithyroid drugs plus positive TSH receptor antibodies. Whole-study results and caveats: Persistent cases favored TRBV28, TRBJ1-2 and TRBJ2-5. TCR diversity was lower in persistent Graves' patients (versus newly diagnosed ones).

Relying on iRepertoire HTBI primers and Arm-PCR of CDR3 regions, the team built TCR beta libraries. Original handling: Sequenced samples collectively carried under 75 TRBV and approximately 15 TRBJ segments. TCRdb analysed the multiplex PCR reads with MiXCR anew, one entry per CDR3 protein. Here the V and J calls rest on TCRdb's processing, not on the authors' analysis. The data hold about 300,000 distinct CDR3 sequences, with 20% to 25% observed a single time. The time point is: persistent/refractory GD, antithyroid drugs over 5 years with positive TRAb. Extracted RNA from PBMCs served as the source of the TCR library. Trimming took off 1 base at V and 4 bases at J, with 16 bases between the two ends. This CDR3 region has 16 residues. Germline V lookup: CDR1 SGHTA, CDR2 FQGNSA.

The clonotype was recovered from a female donor with Graves disease. The chain uses TRBV7-2 and TRBJ1-2; maybe TRBD1 (5 bases). Material: peripheral blood mononuclear cells (PBMCs), obtained when the disease was refractory, from a patient treated with antithyroid drugs. CDR3 residues: CASSLGISREAYGYTF. CDR3 nucleotide sequence: TGTGCCAGCAGCTTAGGTATTTCCAGGGAGGCCTATGGCTACACCTTC.